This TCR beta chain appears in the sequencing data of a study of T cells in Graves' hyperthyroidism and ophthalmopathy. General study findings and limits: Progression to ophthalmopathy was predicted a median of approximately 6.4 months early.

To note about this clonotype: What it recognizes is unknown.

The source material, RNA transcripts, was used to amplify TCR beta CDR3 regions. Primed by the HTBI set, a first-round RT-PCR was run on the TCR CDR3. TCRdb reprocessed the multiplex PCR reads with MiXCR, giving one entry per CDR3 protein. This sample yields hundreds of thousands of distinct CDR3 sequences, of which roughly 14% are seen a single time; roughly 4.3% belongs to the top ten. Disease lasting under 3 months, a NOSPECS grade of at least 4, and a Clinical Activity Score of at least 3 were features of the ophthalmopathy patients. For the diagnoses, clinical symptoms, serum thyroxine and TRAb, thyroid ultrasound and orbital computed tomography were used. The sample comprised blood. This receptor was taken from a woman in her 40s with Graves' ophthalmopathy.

CDR3 sequence (DNA): TGTGCCAGCAGCCGGACTAGCGGGAGATTGGGCGGGGAGCTGTTTTTT. Amino acids: CASSRTSGRLGGELFF. The chain carries TRBV11-1 and TRBJ2-2; TRBD2 agrees at 13 bases. CDR1 is SGHAT, CDR2 FQDESV, per germline (reference sequence). The V segment lost 5 bases and the J segment 7 bases; nucleotides outside the gene matches: 7. This CDR3 is built from 16 residues.